This T cell receptor (beta chain) was identified in a study of CD8+CD57+ T cells in acquired aplastic anemia. This clonotype was detected ten times or more. Genomic DNA provided the template from which TCR beta VDJ and CDR3 profiles were obtained. One entry per CDR3 protein, called by TCRdb with MiXCR from the reads. The sample consists of around 200,000 distinct CDR3 sequences, under 65% of them appearing once. Trimming pared 4 bases from V and 3 bases from J, leaving 8 bases between. Germline lookup yields CDR1 SGHTS and CDR2 YDEGEE. The CDR3 totals 13 residues. The specimen was sorted CD4+, CD8+, or CD8+CD57+ T cells (not recorded which) from PBMCs. This clonotype was obtained from a human donor in good health. The chain combines TRBV5-8 with TRBJ2-1; D gene uncertain. CDR3 loop: CASSKDHYNEQFF. CDR3 coding DNA: TGTGCCAGCAGCAAGGACCACTACAATGAGCAGTTCTTC.